The clone carrying this T cell receptor beta chain appeared many times. The antigen is not known. These data belong to a study of CD8 T cells in ankylosing spondylitis. The study's findings and limits: What seemed typical of ankylosing spondylitis blood was a TCR beta motif built from several highly homologous variants. Within matched ankylosing spondylitis synovial fluid, disease-linked clones were reportedly significantly enriched.

TCRdb redid the calling of the 5' RACE reads with MiXCR, one entry per CDR3 protein. The table has over 450,000 distinct CDR3 sequences, approximately 11% seen once. Sequencing input: blood, either unsorted or a sorted T cell fraction (not recorded which). This TCR derives from a male donor with ankylosing spondylitis.

The CDR3 bases are TGCAGCGTTGAAGTTTCGGATCGAGAACTGCACCCTGCGCAAGCTTTCTTT. Residues: CSVEVSDRELHPAQAFF. The rearrangement joins TRBV29-1 to TRBJ1-1, with D uncertain. V gave up 1 base and J gave up 9 bases, with 27 bases separating them. From germline, CDR1 is SQVTM and CDR2 ANQGSEA. This CDR3 has 17 amino acids.